The entry below describes one TCR beta chain. Vbeta (60) and Jbeta (13) primers were used in the PCR. Here immunoSEQ multiplex PCR was the method, and the copy in TCRdb shows in-frame clones only, minus some. The profile shows roughly 190,000 clones, 87% of them singletons. These data belong to a study of cytomegalovirus exposure and HLA in healthy donors. Germline CDR1 is LGHNA and CDR2 is YNFKEQ. The CDR3 contains 14 residues. J was trimmed by 9 bases and V by 4 bases; bases with no gene match: 8. Sample: PBMCs. The TCR originated in a boy aged 2 to 9 in good health and CMV-seronegative. The rearrangement joins TRBV4-2 to TRBJ2-1; 8 bases line up with TRBD1. DNA of the CDR3: TGTGCCAGCAGCCGCGCAGGACAGGGAGGTGAGCAGTTCTTC. Amino acid sequence: CASSRAGQGGEQFF.